The 24 T cell receptor beta chains given below trace back to one sample, sequenced in a study of cytomegalovirus exposure and HLA in healthy donors. The PCR ran on 60 Vbeta and 13 Jbeta primers. Measured with immunoSEQ multiplex PCR; TCRdb has only the in-frame clones, and not every one. The data hold approximately 160,000 clones, with over 65% observed a single time. The sequenced material came from PBMCs. These receptor sequences come from a woman aged 35 to 49 in good health and CMV-seropositive.

This clone appeared a single time. This rearrangement joins TRBV4-3 to TRBJ2-7; D is undetermined. CDR1 and CDR2 (germline): LGHNA, YSLEER. The length of the CDR3 is 15 residues. V gave up 0 bases and J gave up 2 bases, with 11 bases separating them. CDR3 DNA: TGCGCCAGCAGCCAAGAGCGATTTTCTCCCTACGAGCAGTACTTC. Amino acids: CASSQERFSPYEQYF.

This clone was picked up a small number of times. The junction shows a germline mismatch at one end, possibly a read error. The chain recombines TRBV7-8 with TRBJ1-2; the match to TRBD1 covers 7 bases. The CDR3 has 15 amino acids. Germline V CDR1 and CDR2: SGHVS, FQNEAQ. The CDR3 DNA is TGTGCCAGCAGCCCCCAGACAGACAGGGCGTGTGGCTACCCCTTC. This encodes CASSPQTDRACGYPF.

On this clone itself: Sequence at one end of the junction differs from germline and may be a read error. The gene calls are TRBV6-4 and TRBJ1-5; D remains ambiguous. Germline V gene data show CDR1 as MRHNA and CDR2 as SNTAGT. CDR3 length: 16 residues. The CDR3: CASSDEGNKGNQPQNF. CDR3 DNA: TGTGCCAGCAGTGATGAGGGCAACAAAGGCAATCAGCCCCAGAATTTT.

The V and J genes are TRBV19 and TRBJ2-1, with TRBD2 identical over 9 bases. The CDR3 has 15 residues. Germline loops: CDR1 LNHDA, CDR2 SQIVND (reference sequence). Trimming at V came to 1 base and at J to 5 bases, leaving 3 bases not matched to a gene. The CDR3, as DNA: TGTGCCAGTAGTATAGCGGGACTAGCAAACAATGAGCAGTTCTTC. It translates to CASSIAGLANNEQFF.

This clone came up once. The chain uses TRBV5-1 and TRBJ2-1; D ambiguous. In germline, CDR1 is SGHRS, CDR2 YFSETQ. The CDR3 length is 12 residues. V was shortened by 2 bases and J by 5 bases, with 5 bases between the two germline ends. The CDR3 protein is CASSFGDNEQFF. In nucleotides, the CDR3 is TGCGCCAGCAGCTTTGGAGACAATGAGCAGTTCTTC.

V and J are TRBV7-2 and TRBJ2-3; D may be TRBD2 (6 bases). The germline V gene has CDR1 SGHTA and CDR2 FQGNSA. This CDR3 contains 16 residues. V lost 2 bases and J lost 0, with 12 bases in between. CDR3 region: CASSLTRDFSTDTQYF. CDR3 sequence (DNA): TGTGCCAGCAGCTTAACCCGGGACTTCAGCACAGATACGCAGTATTTT.

This clone was observed once. The gene calls are TRBV5-4 and TRBJ2-5; 7 bases line up with TRBD1. Matching the DNA end better, TRBJ2-7 makes the J call doubtful. The CDR3 extends over 16 amino acids. Germline V lookup: CDR1 SGHNT, CDR2 YYREEE (reference sequence). The CDR3 nucleotides read TGTGCCAGCAGCTTGGGAGAGGGGGCGATTACCTACGAGCAGTACTTC. It yields the protein CASSLGEGAITYEQYF.

The J gene is TRBJ1-2, the V gene TRBV6-5; D possibly corresponds to TRBD1 (6 bases). Per germline, CDR1 MNHEY and CDR2 SVGAGI. The CDR3 contains 14 residues. V lost 3 bases and J lost 3, with 11 bases in between. CDR3 nucleotide sequence: TGTGCCAGCAGTTATATAGGGGGACACTATGGCTACACCTTC. This sequence encodes CASSYIGGHYGYTF.

V and J are TRBV5-6 and TRBJ2-2; no clear D. This CDR3 has 14 amino acids. CDR1 SGHDT and CDR2 YYEEEE come from the germline V gene. V dropped 0 bases and J dropped 4 bases, with 7 bases sitting between them. CDR3 nucleotides: TGTGCCAGCAGCTTGGTCTCGTTCACCGGGGAGCTGTTTTTT. It is translated as CASSLVSFTGELFF.

CDR3 bases: TGTGCCAGCAGCTTGGCAGGGACTGGAAACACCATATATTTT. This sequence encodes CASSLAGTGNTIYF. The chain carries TRBV5-4 and TRBJ1-3; possible D gene TRBD1, 5 bases. V was cut by 0 bases and J by 2 bases, with 6 bases left in between. Germline CDR1 is SGHNT and CDR2 is YYREEE (reference sequence). There are 14 residues in the CDR3.

The rearrangement joins TRBV2 to TRBJ2-7; 7 nucleotides agree with TRBD2. Germline loops: CDR1 SNHLY, CDR2 FYNNEI. V dropped 6 bases and J dropped 3; count of bases not matched to a gene: 11. The CDR3 spans 15 residues. Written as DNA, the CDR3 is TGTGCCAGCAGGCTAGGACGGGGGGTTCACTACGAGCAGTACTTC. Translated: CASRLGRGVHYEQYF.

The chain uses TRBV5-1 and TRBJ2-3, with 7 bases fitting TRBD2. Per the germline V gene, CDR1 is SGHRS and CDR2 is YFSETQ. J gave up 2 bases and V 5 bases, and 11 bases lay outside the gene matches. CDR3 length: 16 amino acids. CDR3 nucleotide sequence: TGCGCCAGCAGGGGGTACGGGACTACCAACACAGATACGCAGTATTTT. The encoded protein is CASRGYGTTNTDTQYF. Drawing the rest from reference TRBV5-1 and TRBJ2-3, the complete variable domain is KAGVTQTPRYLIKTRGQQVTLSCSPISGHRSVSWYQQTPGQGLQFLFEYFSETQRNKGNFPGRFSGRQFSNSRSEMNVSTLELGDSALYLCASRGYGTTNTDTQYFGPGTRLTVL.

The chain recombines TRBV19 with TRBJ1-1, with D uncertain. The V end was cut by 6 bases, the J end by 0 bases, with 8 bases between. The CDR3 loop spans 13 amino acids. Germline CDR1 is LNHDA and CDR2 is SQIVND (reference sequence). CDR3 sequence: CASRSYLNTEAFF. The CDR3 nucleotides are TGTGCCAGTAGATCCTATCTGAACACTGAAGCTTTCTTT.

The chain links TRBV5-1 to TRBJ2-5, with D possibly TRBD2 on 5 matching bases. From germline, CDR1 is SGHRS and CDR2 YFSETQ. This CDR3 has 14 amino acids. The V and J ends lost 4 bases and 5 bases respectively, with 15 bases between them. CDR3 residues: CASSTPSTGETQYF. The CDR3, as DNA: TGCGCCAGCAGCACTCCTAGCACTGGGGAGACCCAGTACTTC.

In this sample, this clone turned up a few times. The chain uses TRBV6-1 and TRBJ2-5, with 8 positions matching TRBD1. The CDR3 extends over 13 amino acids. V lost 6 bases, J lost 5 bases, and 5 bases stayed unmatched. Germline V CDR1 and CDR2: MNHNS, SASEGT. The CDR3 coding sequence is TGTGCCAGCAGCCCCAGGGGGCGCGAGACCCAGTACTTC. Translating gives CASSPRGRETQYF.

This chain joins TRBV7-8 and TRBJ2-3; 12 positions agree with TRBD2. Trimming at V came to 1 base and at J to 5 bases, leaving 1 base not matched to a gene. In germline, CDR1 is SGHVS, CDR2 FQNEAQ. The CDR3 spans 15 residues. CDR3 nucleotide sequence: TGTGCCAGCAGCTTAGGACTAGCGGGAGTAGATACGCAGTATTTT. This sequence encodes CASSLGLAGVDTQYF.

The gene calls are TRBV5-1 and TRBJ1-1; D is unclear. Germline V CDR1 and CDR2: SGHRS, YFSETQ. This CDR3 spans 14 amino acids. Trimming pared 1 base from V and 0 bases from J, leaving 7 bases between. The CDR3: CASSLLGMNTEAFF. In DNA, the CDR3 is TGCGCCAGCAGCTTGTTGGGCATGAACACTGAAGCTTTCTTT.

V usage is TRBV4-3 and J usage is TRBJ2-7, with D tentatively TRBD2 (5 bases). The CDR3 has 12 residues. V lost 2 bases, J lost 10 bases, and 12 bases lay in between. Germline V gives CDR1 LGHNA, CDR2 YSLEER. CDR3 bases: TGCGCCAGCAGCCAACGCGGGCAGGAACAGTACTTC. It specifies CASSQRGQEQYF.

This chain uses TRBV4-3 with TRBJ2-5, with 14 bases aligning to TRBD2. This CDR3 has 17 amino acids. The J segment lost 4 bases and the V segment lost 1 base, leaving 5 bases of the junction unmatched. Germline V lookup: CDR1 LGHNA, CDR2 YSLEER. CDR3 amino acids: CASSQGRLAGGAETQYF. The CDR3, as DNA: TGCGCCAGCAGCCAAGGCCGACTAGCGGGGGGGGCAGAGACCCAGTACTTC.

Remarks on this clone: The same CDR3 is also encoded by other DNA sequences in this sample. The chain combines TRBV7-2 with TRBJ2-1; maybe TRBD1 (6 bases). Per germline, CDR1 SGHTA and CDR2 FQGNSA. Trimming pared 1 base from V and 4 bases from J, leaving 8 bases between. CDR3 size: 14 residues. The CDR3 sequence is CASSLVGGYNEQFF. DNA for the CDR3: TGTGCCAGCAGCTTAGTAGGGGGATACAATGAGCAGTTCTTC.

This clone was seen a single time. The genes are TRBV28 and TRBJ1-2; the match to TRBD1 covers 8 bases. V lost 2 bases to trimming and J lost 0 bases; unmatched junction nucleotides: 2. Germline V lookup: CDR1 MDHEN, CDR2 SYDVKM. The CDR3 spans 15 residues. This chain's CDR3 is CASSLQGAANYGYTF. The CDR3 DNA sequence: TGTGCCAGCAGTTTACAGGGGGCCGCTAACTATGGCTACACCTTC.

The V gene is TRBV28, the J gene TRBJ2-1; TRBD2 matches at 8 bases. From germline, CDR1 is MDHEN and CDR2 SYDVKM. This CDR3 has 13 amino acids. V lost 3 bases to trimming and J lost 6 bases; unmatched junction nucleotides: 1. In DNA, the CDR3 is TGTGCCAGCAGTTTCGGACTAGCCAATGAGCAGTTCTTC. It encodes CASSFGLANEQFF.

The genes are TRBV19 and TRBJ1-5; TRBD1 is a possible D gene (5 bases). In germline, CDR1 is LNHDA, CDR2 SQIVND (reference sequence). CDR3 size: 16 residues. Trimming removed 7 bases at V and 7 bases at J, with 23 bases between. CDR3 in DNA: TGTGCCAGTACCGCACGGCCGACAGACCAGAGACAGCCCCAGCATTTT. Translating gives CASTARPTDQRQPQHF.

CDR3 coding DNA: TGTGCCAGCAGTGAACGCGGGAGGACCTACAATGAGCAGTTCTTC. Translation gives CASSERGRTYNEQFF. The V and J genes are TRBV25-1 and TRBJ2-1, with 8 nucleotides matching TRBD2. The V gene end was trimmed by 2 bases and the J gene end by 2 bases; junction bases not matched to a gene: 2. CDR3 length: 15 amino acids. Looked up from germline, CDR1 is MGHDK and CDR2 is SYGVNS.